The 20 T cell receptor beta chains given below trace back to one sample, sequenced in a study of OX40 agonist ivuxolimab in advanced cancers. Data came from immunoSEQ multiplex PCR; TCRdb stores just in-frame clones and leaves some out. The profile shows more than 20,000 clones, about 90% of them singletons. The starting material was CD4+ or CD8+ T cells sorted from blood, obtained in a trial of the OX40 agonist ivuxolimab. The receptors stem from an adult with an advanced solid tumor such as melanoma, head and neck, liver or kidney cancer.

CDR3 sequence (DNA): TGTGCCAGCAGGGTCAGGGGGTCGTACACTGAAGCTTTCTTT. It is translated as CASRVRGSYTEAFF. This chain connects TRBV27 to TRBJ1-1; 7 bases align to TRBD1. The junction had 7 bases not matched to a gene; V was cut back by 6 bases and J by 3 bases. This CDR3 is 14 amino acids long. Germline assignment: CDR1 MNHEY and CDR2 SMNVEV (reference sequence).

The chain links TRBV7-2 to TRBJ2-7, with TRBD1 matching 9 bases. V lost 5 bases and J lost 1; bases outside the gene matches: 6. CDR3 length: 15 residues. The germline V gene has CDR1 SGHTA and CDR2 FQGNSA. The CDR3 protein is CASSQRDRESYEQYF. The CDR3, as DNA: TGTGCCAGCAGCCAGAGGGACAGGGAATCCTACGAGCAGTACTTC.

This chain connects TRBV7-6 to TRBJ2-3, with TRBD1 as a possible D gene (6 bases). V lost 0 bases, J lost 9 bases, and 22 bases lay in between. This CDR3 comprises 17 residues. The germline CDR1 and CDR2 sequences are SGHVS and FNYEAQ. CDR3 protein: CASSLAVGQLHHITQYF. Here the CDR3 DNA reads TGTGCCAGCAGCTTAGCGGTGGGACAACTCCATCACATAACGCAGTATTTT. The whole variable domain, filled in from reference TRBV7-6 and TRBJ2-3, reads GAGVSQSPRYKVTKRGQDVALRCDPISGHVSLYWYRQALGQGPEFLTYFNYEAQQDKSGLPNDRFSAERPEGSISTLTIQRTEQRDSAMYRCASSLAVGQLHHITQYFGPGTRLTVL.

The rearrangement joins TRBV21-1 to TRBJ1-2; the DNA was not compared with TRBD1, the D call given in the table. TRBV21-1 is listed as a pseudogene. CDR3 length: 15 residues. In DNA form, the CDR3 reads TGTGCCAGCATTGAAAATCCCGGTACAGGGGGCGGCTACACCTTC. Translation: CASIENPGTGGGYTF.

This clone has a handful of counts. CDR3 residues: CAWSDHMNTEAFF. CDR3 bases: TGTGCCTGGTCAGATCACATGAACACTGAAGCTTTCTTT. The V gene is TRBV30, the J gene TRBJ1-1; no clear D gene. Germline V gene lookup returns CDR1 GTSNPN and CDR2 SVGIG (reference sequence). The CDR3 is 13 amino acids. The germline V and J ends were trimmed by 5 bases and 0 bases, with 10 bases remaining between them. Filled out from reference TRBV30 and TRBJ1-1, the complete variable domain reads SQTIHQWPATLVQPVGSPLSLECTVEGTSNPNLYWYRQAAGRGLQLLFYSVGIGQISSEVPQNLSASRPQDRQFILSSKKLLLSDSGFYLCAWSDHMNTEAFFGQGTRLTVV.

This chain uses TRBV7-9 with TRBJ2-5, with a weak D call TRBD2 (5 bases). The CDR3 runs to 14 residues. The germline V gene has CDR1 SEHNR and CDR2 FQNEAQ (reference sequence). V lost 1 base and J lost 0, with 6 bases in between. The chain's CDR3 is CASSLVAYQETQYF. Written as DNA, the CDR3 is TGTGCCAGCAGCTTAGTAGCGTACCAAGAGACCCAGTACTTC.

V gene TRBV29-1 combines with J gene TRBJ1-2, with 7 bases matching TRBD1. The CDR3 is 15 residues long. The trim removed 0 bases at V and 7 bases at J, leaving 11 bases unmatched. Germline CDR1 SQVTM, CDR2 ANQGSEA. CDR3 nucleotide sequence: TGCAGCGTTGAAGATCCTGGGAGGGGGCTGAGTGGCTACACCTTC. Translation gives CSVEDPGRGLSGYTF.

The V and J genes are TRBV6-1 and TRBJ2-5; the match to TRBD2 covers 8 bases. After removal of 2 bases from V and 7 bases from J, the junction contained 18 bases not matched to a gene. The CDR3 runs to 18 residues. The germline CDR1 and CDR2 sequences are MNHNS and SASEGT. The CDR3 DNA follows: TGTGCCAGCAGTGAAAGCGGTTCCGGGGGGGCCGTCTATGGGACCCAGTACTTC. This translates into CASSESGSGGAVYGTQYF.

This rearrangement joins TRBV27 to TRBJ1-2, with 9 bases that match TRBD1. This CDR3 comprises 15 residues. Germline lookup yields CDR1 MNHEY and CDR2 SMNVEV (reference sequence). V shed 3 bases and J 7 bases; nucleotides not matched to a gene: 9. For the CDR3, the DNA is TGTGCCAGCAGTTTTTCGGGCGGGACAGGGCCTGGCTACACCTTC. Translating it yields CASSFSGGTGPGYTF.

The V call is TRBV4-1, the J call TRBJ2-7; D is possibly TRBD1 (6 bases). V shed 5 bases and J shed 3 bases, with 11 bases lying between them. Looked up from germline, CDR1 is MGHRA and CDR2 is YSYEKL. This CDR3 region has 13 residues. CDR3 region: CASSYDRHYEQYF. The CDR3 coding sequence is TGCGCCAGCAGCTACGACAGGCACTACGAGCAGTACTTC.

This clone is a singleton in its sample. This sequence joins TRBV11-2 and TRBJ2-1; 7 bases align to TRBD2. This CDR3 has 14 residues. The germline CDR1 and CDR2 sequences are SGHAT and FQNNGV. V shed 5 bases and J 5 bases; nucleotides not matched to a gene: 6. The CDR3 DNA sequence: TGTGCCAGCAGCCAGGGACTACTGAACAATGAGCAGTTCTTC. Translating gives CASSQGLLNNEQFF.

This clone came up once. The chain combines TRBV2 with TRBJ2-7; 7 nucleotides align to TRBD2. V was clipped by 8 bases and J by 0 bases; unmatched bases: 1. The CDR3 is 12 amino acids. Germline V gene data show CDR1 as SNHLY and CDR2 as FYNNEI. The CDR3 DNA reads as TGTGCCAGCCGGGACTACTCCTACGAGCAGTACTTC. Translating it yields CASRDYSYEQYF.

The V and J genes are TRBV10-1 and TRBJ2-3, with a possible D match to TRBD2 (5 bases). From germline, CDR1 is WNHNN and CDR2 SYGVQD (reference sequence). The V gene lost 4 bases and the J gene lost 3 bases, with 8 bases spanning the gap. This CDR3 comprises 13 residues. Here the CDR3 DNA reads TGCGCCAGCAGTGTCGGGGAAACAGATACGCAGTATTTT. This gives the protein CASSVGETDTQYF.

The chain employs TRBV6-5 and TRBJ1-6; 7 bases fit TRBD1. The V gene's germline CDR1 is MNHEY and CDR2 SVGAGI. Trimming removed 2 bases from V and 7 bases from J; junction bases left unmatched: 5. The CDR3 consists of 15 residues. DNA of the CDR3: TGTGCCAGCAGTTACCGGACAGGAGGCAATTCACCCCTCCACTTT. It specifies CASSYRTGGNSPLHF.

The rearrangement uses TRBV5-1 and TRBJ2-1; D might be TRBD1 or TRBD2, each matching 5 bases. The germline gives CDR1 SGHRS, CDR2 YFSETQ. The CDR3 has 13 residues. V was cut by 2 bases and J by 9 bases, with 12 bases left in between. The DNA of the CDR3 is TGCGCCAGCAGCTTCCCGCGTGGGGGTGAGCAGTTCTTC. Its protein product is CASSFPRGGEQFF.

The chain uses TRBV5-5 and TRBJ1-1, with unresolved D. V lost 0 bases, J lost 2 bases, and 5 bases lay in between. This CDR3 has 13 residues. Germline V gene data show CDR1 as SGHKS and CDR2 as YYEKEE (reference sequence). The CDR3, as DNA: TGTGCCAGCAGCTTGGCGGGAAACACTGAAGCTTTCTTT. The encoded protein is CASSLAGNTEAFF.

The chain links TRBV28 to TRBJ2-7; 7 nucleotides align to TRBD1. J lost 3 bases, V lost 4 bases, and 6 bases had no gene match. This CDR3 has 14 residues. CDR1 is MDHEN and CDR2 is SYDVKM in the germline V gene. The CDR3 DNA reads TGTGCCAGCAGTTCCTGGACAGGCTACTACGAGCAGTACTTC. Residues: CASSSWTGYYEQYF.

CDR3 residues: CASSLLAGEHHNEQFF. The CDR3 DNA is TGTGCCAGCAGCCTCCTAGCGGGGGAGCATCACAATGAGCAGTTCTTC. The chain is built from TRBV13 and TRBJ2-1; TRBD2 aligns across 10 bases. V shed 5 bases and J 5 bases; nucleotides not matched to a gene: 9. The germline V gene has CDR1 PRHDT and CDR2 FYEKMQ (reference sequence). The CDR3 is made up of 16 amino acids.

This clone occurred once. The chain has TRBV4-1 and TRBJ1-4, with TRBD1 as a possible D gene (5 bases). The V end lost 0 bases, the J end lost 10 bases, and 18 bases lay between the germline ends. This CDR3 is 16 amino acids long. Germline CDR1 MGHRA, CDR2 YSYEKL. CDR3 region: CASSQDPLGGIPKLFF. Here the CDR3 DNA reads TGCGCCAGCAGCCAAGATCCTCTGGGGGGGATTCCAAAACTGTTTTTT.

The gene calls are TRBV6-5 and TRBJ2-5; no firm D call. The ends were cut back, 0 bases at V and 2 bases at J, with 10 bases in the middle. Per the germline V gene, CDR1 is MNHEY and CDR2 is SVGAGI. The CDR3 is 15 residues long. The CDR3 DNA is TGTGCCAGCAGTTACTCTGGGCCTTCGCAAGAGACCCAGTACTTC. Its protein product is CASSYSGPSQETQYF.